This T cell receptor (beta chain) was retrieved from a study of CD8+ T cells in alopecia areata. Study background: At a dose of 5 to 10 mg twice daily, oral tofacitinib was given to treated patients. The duration of tofacitinib was 6 to 18 months, with 6 months off drug afterward. Study results and limitations: Across lesional scalp, and particularly alopecia totalis/universalis, clonality surpassed that of normal scalp. The study found tofacitinib significantly decreased scalp clonality and expanded CD8+ clones among the top 100.

Sequencing used cDNA as its template, made by extracting RNA and reverse transcribing it. Generated by immunoSEQ multiplex PCR, the TCRdb table keeps only in-frame clones and is missing some. The sample shows around 210,000 clones, about three fifths of them seen only once. Documented treatment: oral pan-JAK inhibitor, 5-10 mg twice daily. A remark on this clone: Its antigen is not identified.

This CDR3 is built from 12 residues. The V gene's germline CDR1 is SQVTM and CDR2 ANQGSEA. V was clipped by 4 bases and J by 3 bases, with 8 bases between them. The receptor was derived from a human donor with alopecia areata. The chain is built from TRBV29-1 and TRBJ2-3, with a weak D call TRBD1 (5 bases). The starting material was CD4+ T cells sorted from blood, obtained at week 4, from a patient treated with tofacitinib. The DNA of the CDR3 is TGCAGCGTTGCCCAGGGAACAGATACGCAGTATTTT. This gives the protein CSVAQGTDTQYF.